The 25 T cell receptor beta chains below all came from one sample that was sequenced in a study of blood T cell repertoires in COVID-19 (dated by TCRdb to the early 2020s). The library was produced with the immunoSEQ multiplex PCR assay. As stored in TCRdb, this immuneACCESS dataset retains in-frame rearrangements with V and J assigned. A fraction of the clones does not appear; measured against another copy, unresolved V genes explain less than half of the discrepancy, and the remainder lacks a known reason. This sample lists about 160,000 clones; approximately 84% were detected once. The ten largest clones capture around 1% of the sample. Sequenced: peripheral blood. The receptors were sampled from a man aged 40-49 years with acute or convalescent COVID-19.

Worth noting for this clone: The same CDR3 can be traced to other DNA sequences in this sample. This chain connects TRBV21-1 to TRBJ2-7; the table calls TRBD2, which could not be checked here. TRBV21-1 is shown as a pseudogene. The CDR3 extends over 18 amino acids. In DNA form, the CDR3 reads TGTGCCAGCAGCAAAGTGCGGCCGCGGCCGGGGGAGGTGGGAGAGCAGTACTTC. This sequence encodes CASSKVRPRPGEVGEQYF.

This sequence joins TRBV12-3 or TRBV12-4 and TRBJ1-1, with D perhaps matching TRBD1 (5 bases). The CDR3 is 13 residues long. Between the trimmed V and J ends, which lost 5 bases and 10 bases, there was a span of 17 bases. The DNA for the CDR3 is TGTGCCAGCAGTCGAGACAGCCCCTTGGGAGCTTTCTTT. Protein product: CASSRDSPLGAFF.

The DNA of the CDR3 is TGTGCCAGCAGTTTAAACAAGAACACTGAAGCTTTCTTT. Its translation is CASSLNKNTEAFF. The chain links TRBV28 to TRBJ1-1; no clear D gene. Trimming pared 2 bases from V and 1 base from J, leaving 5 bases between. CDR1 MDHEN and CDR2 SYDVKM come from the germline V gene. The CDR3 contains 13 residues.

This sequence joins TRBV30 and TRBJ1-5; TRBD1 is a possible D gene (5 bases). Trimming removed 0 bases from V and 7 bases from J, with 10 bases in between. The germline CDR1 and CDR2 sequences are GTSNPN and SVGIG (reference sequence). The CDR3 has 13 amino acids. CDR3 DNA sequence: TGTGCCTGGAGTGTAGGGGTAAGGCAGCCCCAGCATTTT. Translating gives CAWSVGVRQPQHF. Filled out from reference TRBV30 and TRBJ1-5, the complete variable domain reads SQTIHQWPATLVQPVGSPLSLECTVEGTSNPNLYWYRQAAGRGLQLLFYSVGIGQISSEVPQNLSASRPQDRQFILSSKKLLLSDSGFYLCAWSVGVRQPQHFGDGTRLSIL.

This clone is a singleton in its sample. The chain recombines TRBV5-1 with TRBJ1-1; D is uncertain. The CDR3 extends over 14 amino acids. Germline assignment: CDR1 SGHRS and CDR2 YFSETQ. The V end was cut by 0 bases, the J end by 4 bases, with 10 bases between. The CDR3 loop is CASSLEGLGTEAFF. CDR3 coding DNA: TGCGCCAGCAGCTTGGAAGGTCTAGGCACTGAAGCTTTCTTT.

J is TRBJ1-2 and V is TRBV7-2; perhaps TRBD1 as D (6 bases). Trimming took off 5 bases at V and 6 bases at J, with 19 bases between the two ends. Per germline, CDR1 SGHTA and CDR2 FQGNSA. The length of the CDR3 is 15 residues. CDR3 bases: TGTGCCAGCAGCCTTAGGGGGGGGGAGGAGGATGGCTACACCTTC. Its protein is CASSLRGGEEDGYTF.

This chain links TRBV30 with TRBJ1-2, with D perhaps TRBD1 (5 bases). Trimming removed 3 bases from V and 8 bases from J, with 13 bases in between. Germline CDR1 GTSNPN, CDR2 SVGIG (reference sequence). The CDR3 extends over 12 amino acids. The CDR3 nucleotides are TGTGCCTGGAGCGGGGGAACCGGCGGCTACACCTTC. It codes for CAWSGGTGGYTF.

The sample holds a few counts of this clone. DNA of the CDR3: TGTGCCAGCAGTCGCGGACAGCCTCCCCAAGCTTTCTTT. This sequence encodes CASSRGQPPQAFF. The genes are TRBV6-2 or TRBV6-3 and TRBJ1-1, with TRBD1 as a possible D gene (6 bases). This CDR3 is 13 amino acids long. V lost 5 bases to trimming and J lost 9 bases, with 16 bases between them. Germline CDR1 reads MNHEY; CDR2 reads SVGEGT.

This chain connects TRBV20-1 to TRBJ2-2; 8 nucleotides align to TRBD2. CDR3 size: 16 residues. V lost 3 bases to trimming and J lost 7 bases; unmatched junction nucleotides: 13. CDR1 and CDR2 (germline): DFQATT, SNEGSKA (reference sequence). CDR3 amino acids: CSASRASGGPGGELFF. The CDR3 nucleotides are TGCAGTGCTAGTAGGGCGAGCGGGGGACCCGGCGGGGAGCTGTTTTTT.

This chain links TRBV18 with TRBJ2-7; 7 bases are shared with TRBD1. The CDR3 is made up of 15 amino acids. Germline CDR1 is KGHSH and CDR2 is LQKENI. V shed 2 bases and J 2 bases; nucleotides not matched to a gene: 6. CDR3 in amino acids: CASSPSSTGAYEQYF. DNA for the CDR3: TGTGCCAGCTCACCATCCTCCACAGGGGCCTACGAGCAGTACTTC.

The genes are TRBV11-3 and TRBJ2-3, with 9 bases aligning to TRBD1. CDR3 length: 15 amino acids. The germline V gene encodes CDR1 SGHNT and CDR2 YENEEA. V gave up 5 bases and J gave up 3 bases; unmatched junction bases: 6. CDR3 nucleotides: TGTGCCAGCAGCCCGACCGGGACAGGGACAGATACGCAGTATTTT. Encoded protein: CASSPTGTGTDTQYF. The whole variable domain, remainder taken from reference TRBV11-3 and TRBJ2-3, is EAGVVQSPRYKIIEKKQPVAFWCNPISGHNTLYWYLQNLGQGPELLIRYENEEAVDDSQLPKDRFSAERLKGVDSTLKIQPAELGDSAVYLCASSPTGTGTDTQYFGPGTRLTVL.

The chain combines TRBV11-2 with TRBJ2-3; 8 bases are shared with TRBD2. Germline V CDR1 and CDR2: SGHAT, FQNNGV. V dropped 3 bases and J dropped 5; count of bases not matched to a gene: 10. The CDR3 is 16 residues long. CDR3 DNA: TGTGCCAGCAGCTTGGGACTAAGCGGGGGTGAAGATACGCAGTATTTT. This encodes CASSLGLSGGEDTQYF.

This clone has a single count. The chain joins TRBV14 to TRBJ2-7; D may be TRBD1 (6 bases). The CDR3 has 15 residues. V was clipped by 1 base and J by 2 bases, with 12 bases between them. Germline values: CDR1 SGHDN, CDR2 FVKESK. The chain's CDR3 is CASSQALTGAYEQYF. CDR3 coding DNA: TGTGCCAGCAGCCAAGCCCTGACAGGCGCCTACGAGCAGTACTTC.

This chain connects TRBV28 to TRBJ1-4; D unclear. The V end lost 8 bases, the J end lost 7 bases, and 14 bases lay between the germline ends. This CDR3 contains 13 residues. Germline loops: CDR1 MDHEN, CDR2 SYDVKM. The CDR3: CASGFGGREKLFF. The CDR3 DNA sequence: TGTGCCAGCGGCTTTGGAGGGCGTGAAAAACTGTTTTTT.

This clone was counted a single time. CDR3 loop: CASSLDVVGDTEAFF. Here the CDR3 DNA reads TGTGCCAGCAGCTTAGATGTGGTAGGGGACACTGAAGCTTTCTTT. The V call is TRBV7-8, the J call TRBJ1-1; possibly TRBD1 for D (5 bases). Germline CDR1 and CDR2: SGHVS and FQNEAQ. The CDR3 totals 15 residues. Trimming pared 1 base from V and 3 bases from J, leaving 12 bases between. Full variable domain (missing parts from reference TRBV7-8 and TRBJ1-1): GAGVSQSPRYKVAKRGQDVALRCDPISGHVSLFWYQQALGQGPEFLTYFQNEAQLDKSGLPSDRFFAERPEGSVSTLKIQRTQQEDSAVYLCASSLDVVGDTEAFFGQGTRLTVV.

The rearrangement links TRBV9 to TRBJ1-3; TRBD1 is a possible D gene (6 bases). Germline CDR1 is SGDLS and CDR2 is YYNGEE. The V end was cut by 4 bases, the J end by 3 bases, with 14 bases between. The CDR3 contains 15 residues. DNA of the CDR3: TGTGCCAGCAGCCCTACAGGGTTTTATGGAAACACCATATATTTT. Protein: CASSPTGFYGNTIYF.

This clone was recorded once. The chain has TRBV14 and TRBJ1-1, with D maybe TRBD1 (5 bases). Trimming took 4 bases from V and 7 from J, leaving 10 bases between them. Germline-derived CDR1 and CDR2 are SGHDN and FVKESK. CDR3 length equals 12 residues. The DNA for the CDR3 is TGTGCCAGCAGCCGAGACAGACTTGAAGCTTTCTTT. Encoded protein: CASSRDRLEAFF.

CDR3 in DNA: TGTGCCAGCAGAACTGCGGGGGAAAGCCTATACAATGAGCAGTTCTTC. Encoded protein: CASRTAGESLYNEQFF. The chain combines TRBV5-5 with TRBJ2-1; 7 bases are a match to TRBD2. V was pared by 5 bases and J by 4 bases, with 12 bases of the junction left unmatched. The CDR3 sequence is 16 residues long. Germline V gene sequence: CDR1 SGHKS, CDR2 YYEKEE (reference sequence).

This rearrangement joins TRBV9 to TRBJ2-1; 8 bases match TRBD1. Germline CDR1 and CDR2: SGDLS and YYNGEE. The CDR3 sequence is 14 residues long. V was pared by 6 bases and J by 7 bases, with 9 bases of the junction left unmatched. In DNA, the CDR3 is TGTGCCAGCACCCGGACAGGGTTTTCGAATGAGCAGTTCTTC. As protein: CASTRTGFSNEQFF.

The rearrangement links TRBV5-1 to TRBJ2-2, with 10 bases fitting TRBD1. The germline CDR1 and CDR2 sequences are SGHRS and YFSETQ. The CDR3 is 16 residues long. V was pared by 4 bases and J by 6 bases, with 9 bases of the junction left unmatched. Written as DNA, the CDR3 is TGCGCCAGCAGCGCGATGGGACAGGGGAATGCCGGGGAGCTGTTTTTT. Protein sequence: CASSAMGQGNAGELFF.

The rearrangement joins TRBV9 to TRBJ2-2, with 8 bases that match TRBD2. The CDR3 totals 15 residues. The V segment lost 2 bases and the J segment 6 bases; nucleotides outside the gene matches: 6. Germline loops: CDR1 SGDLS, CDR2 YYNGEE. Written as DNA, the CDR3 is TGTGCCAGCAGCGTCTCGGGGGGGACGGCCGGGGAGCTGTTTTTT. It specifies CASSVSGGTAGELFF.

This chain joins TRBV6-5 and TRBJ1-1; a weak D match, TRBD1 (6 bases). Between the trimmed V and J ends, which lost 4 bases and 5 bases, there was a span of 17 bases. This CDR3 contains 15 residues. From germline, CDR1 is MNHEY and CDR2 SVGAGI. The CDR3 DNA reads TGTGCCAGCAGTTCCCGGGTTGGGGGCATTACTGAAGCTTTCTTT. This gives the protein CASSSRVGGITEAFF.

The rearrangement links TRBV5-1 to TRBJ2-7, with D tentatively TRBD2 (5 bases). The V and J ends lost 1 base and 2 bases respectively, with 7 bases between them. CDR1 is SGHRS and CDR2 is YFSETQ in the germline V gene. The CDR3 sequence is 13 residues long. The CDR3, as DNA: TGCGCCAGCAGCTTGTTCGGGACCTACGAGCAGTACTTC. This codes for CASSLFGTYEQYF.

The chain links TRBV10-2 to TRBJ2-5; D possibly corresponds to TRBD2 (5 bases). The CDR3 loop spans 13 amino acids. Trimming stripped 3 bases from V and 5 bases from J, with 10 bases between. The germline gives CDR1 WSHSY, CDR2 SAAADI. As DNA, the CDR3 is TGCGCCAGCAGTGATGCGGGTCCTGAGACCCAGTACTTC. It encodes CASSDAGPETQYF.

The chain employs TRBV19 and TRBJ1-2; 9 positions match TRBD1. J was trimmed by 4 bases and V by 8 bases; bases with no gene match: 8. The CDR3 runs to 14 residues. Germline loops: CDR1 LNHDA, CDR2 SQIVND (reference sequence). CDR3 sequence: CASWGGQGPYGYTF. The DNA for the CDR3 is TGTGCCAGTTGGGGGGGACAGGGCCCCTATGGCTACACCTTC.